A single TCR beta chain is shown here with its context. Its antigen is still unknown. Nothing much larger sits one base from this clone, and base qualities are not available. The cohort comprised under 700 healthy bone marrow donors. At the time of sampling, all cohort members were nominally healthy, though unrecorded immune exposures were likely present. The donor was CMV seronegative and belonged to the group of around 400 seronegative cohort members. Every donor gave a peripheral blood sample, and the peripheral blood mononuclear cells from that sample were used for TCR beta sequencing. Genomic DNA was extracted from the blood cell samples with the Qiagen DNeasy Blood Extraction Kit. The data originate from a study of cytomegalovirus exposure and HLA in healthy donors (dated by TCRdb to about 2017). For the wider study: According to an earlier analysis of a few hundred of the donors, roughly 180 million T cells yielded roughly 110 million unique TCR beta sequences and approximately 300 Gb of sequence data. High-throughput TCR immunosequencing, statistical association of individual TCRs with disease status, and machine learning were combined to predict cytomegalovirus infection status. In an earlier analysis of over 550 of the donors, high-throughput TCR beta sequencing was used to judge whether each TCR beta V gene segment behaved as functional or pseudogenic. Using immunosequencing, the study profiled T cell repertoires from 666 subjects and related those repertoires to cytomegalovirus serostatus. A later analysis re-analyzed previously published TCR beta repertoires from 600 to 850 donors and added high-resolution HLA genotyping to study TCR occurrence patterns. Among around 400 genotyped donors of the cohort, an average of around 250,000 unique TCR beta nucleotide sequences was sequenced per donor, of which roughly 18% were non-productive. All discovery cohort repertoires had been generated on a single sequencing platform. HLA typing covered class I and class II loci at four-digit resolution. The number of typed donors differed by locus: roughly 620-630 for A, B, C, DRB1 and DQB1; some 540 for DQA1; around 580 for DPA1; and around 470 for DPB1. Along with the approximately 650-subject first cohort, a separate validation cohort of over 90 different subjects was used. The aim of the study was to test whether cataloging public T cell receptors could identify signatures of past pathogen exposure. An early release covering roughly 640 HLA-typed donors comprised 250 to 350 gigabases of sequencing data and 85 million to 100 million unique TCR sequences. About five DR-DQ haplotypes were treated as single units for association and clustering because of strong linkage in the cohort. A later genetic analysis took genome-wide SNP genotypes for about 55% of the roughly 670 donors and used that subset as a discovery cohort. Donor age, sex, ethnicity and CMV serostatus were compiled together with the repertoire data. The genetic ancestry cluster associated with self-reported Caucasian donors included 70% to 85% of the approximately 430 genotyped donors. In the later analysis, no new phenotypic data were used to find candidate immune exposures; instead, reliance was placed on TCR beta sequences and their occurrence across donors.

The library was built by means of the immunoSEQ multiplex PCR assay. A mixture of 60 forward primers for TCR Vbeta segments and 13 reverse primers for TCR Jbeta segments was used in the multiplex PCR. The CDR3 region of rearranged TCR beta genes was amplified from genomic DNA with a multiplex PCR assay. The Illumina HiSeq System was used to sequence the amplified TCR beta libraries as 87-base-pair reads. The authors processed their data as follows. A later analysis counted tens of millions of unique TCR beta chains across the 550 to 800 repertoires, and 9 million to 14 million of these chains were shared by at least two donors. Raw reads were error-corrected and collapsed into unique sequences with a nearest-neighbor algorithm that merged closely related sequences to remove PCR and sequencing errors. To assign V, D and J gene segments, CDR3 sequences were aligned to IMGT reference sequences. Each retained sequence needed at least a six-nucleotide match to both a V gene segment and a J gene segment. Rearrangements were called productive when the CDR3 lacked stop codons and stayed in frame with V and J; all others were non-productive. CDR3 was defined according to IMGT convention as the region running from the second conserved V-encoded cysteine to the conserved J-encoded phenylalanine. Sequences without an unambiguous match to a single V gene segment were excluded from the earlier analysis of 450 to 750 of the donors. An earlier analysis of 450 to 650 of the donors called V segments functional above 56.7% productive rearrangements and segregating when the between-donor standard deviation exceeded 5%. To diagnose cytomegalovirus status from the catalog of TCR beta chain sequences, a statistical classification framework was built. In a later analysis, TCR nucleotide sequences were compared against IMGT/GENE-DB human TR gene sequences so that V and J genes could be assigned. In a later analysis, CDR3 sequences and most-parsimonious VDJ recombination scenarios were assigned using the TCRdist pipeline. In a later analysis, each TCR beta chain was defined by its CDR3 amino acid sequence together with its V-gene family, and reads without a unique V-gene family were excluded. As a way to deal with suspected cross-contamination and a sequencing artifact, a later analysis dropped under 600 nucleotide sequences that were highly shared and had low generation probability. In a later analysis, a clonal expansion index for each public chain was calculated from normalized within-repertoire ranks of inferred template counts. Generation probabilities in a later analysis came from a VDJ recombination model fitted to out-of-frame rearrangements, and those results were checked against IGoR. In a later analysis, hypergeometric tests were used to score TCR-TCR, TCR-HLA and TCR-CMV co-occurrence, with a repertoire-size bias correction applied to TCR pairs. To estimate false discovery rates, a later analysis permuted the HLA or CMV assignments 20 times. In a later analysis, co-occurring TCRs were grouped using DBSCAN, with TCRdist sequence similarity added in when clustering inside HLA-allele-positive subsets. For co-occurrence clustering, repertoires with fewer than 30,000 or more than 120,000 public chains were excluded, along with four or five repertoires with anomalous nucleotide sharing. TCRdb retrieved this table from immuneACCESS and kept in-frame rearrangements only. Not all clones are present; in checked studies, unresolved V genes account for under half, and no reason is known for the remainder. The V and J calls and clone size are taken from that table; D and trimming were inferred from the DNA. Present in this sample are some 200,000 clones, 80% to 85% of which were seen just once. In total, the top ten clones hold less than 3% of the sample.

Study-wide conclusions, independent of this receptor: In vitro tests confirmed that a few of the cytomegalovirus-associated TCR beta chains recognize cytomegalovirus antigens. An earlier analysis of some 560 of the donors showed that most TCR beta V segments appeared in productive rearrangements either about 87% or about 30% of the time, which broadly matched IMGT annotations. Compared with equally common non-associated chains, HLA-associated TCR beta chains in a later analysis were more clonally expanded and had lower generation probabilities. Specific HLA alleles were associated with 15,000 to 20,000 TCR beta sequences at a false discovery rate of 0.05 in a later analysis. The study gave a list of around 170 TCR beta chains associated with cytomegalovirus. Several of the top co-occurrence clusters appeared to be linked to parvovirus B19, influenza, CMV and Epstein-Barr virus, according to a later analysis. A group of highly shared sequence variants was considered likely to be a technical artifact of the sequencing pipeline. Sequencing depth was assumed to be roughly uniform across donors in the presence/absence analyses, though that assumption may not hold. Because some donors lacked HLA typing at each locus, the association tests relied only on the typed subset. A later analysis found that most CMV-associated TCR beta chains appeared HLA-restricted, with HLA associations seemingly driven largely by CMV exposure. A later genetic analysis associated a missense DCLRE1C variant with V-gene and J-gene trimming of TCR beta chains, and an independent cohort replicated the association. Correlated functional status among segregating V segments might reflect linkage disequilibrium, but an unknown experimental factor could not be ruled out. According to a later genetic analysis, donors in an Asian-associated ancestry cluster had fewer N-insertions in productive TCRs than the approximately 710-donor mean. The authors suggested that the approach could potentially be generalized to other disease states and immunological phenotypes. Immune exposure information for the cohort was limited to CMV serostatus. A further reported finding was that TCR beta sequences accurately predicted the HLA-A and HLA-B alleles for most subjects in the first cohort. Only TCR beta chains were sequenced in this cohort, and the absence of alpha or paired-chain data limited detectable features. Most TCR sequences were observed very rarely across donors, whereas some public TCRs were present in many individuals. According to a later analysis, TCR association rates differed among HLA loci, with DRB1 alleles showing the most associated TCRs and HLA-C alleles showing the fewest. When HLA alleles, especially DR and DQ, strongly co-occurred, TCR associations were difficult to assign to individual alleles. Some IMGT-functional V segments, including TRBV6-2 and TRBV6-3, could not be told apart with the 87-base-pair reads, so those segments were excluded. Because counts were too low, more than 15 rarely observed V segments, including chromosome 9 orphons, were left out of the earlier analysis of some 600 of the donors. Cytomegalovirus status was reported to be diagnosed by the classifier with high specificity and sensitivity in both the original and validation cohorts.

Trimming takes 4 bases from V and 2 bases from J, and the germline ends sit 12 bases apart. The CDR3 contains 15 residues, cysteine and phenylalanine counted. Of all the DNA, just the CDR3 is kept, 45 bases in frame from base 1. The germline V gene (reference sequence) sets CDR1 to LNHDA and CDR2 to SQIVND. This TCR came from a woman in her thirties or forties in good health and CMV-seronegative. The source material was PBMCs. The receptor chain draws on TRBV19 and TRBJ1-5; perhaps TRBD1 is the D gene, with 6 bases matching. The DNA sequence follows: TGTGCCAGTAGTACAGGGGTTCAGGGCAATCAGCCCCAGCATTTT. Its coded protein is CASSTGVQGNQPQHF.